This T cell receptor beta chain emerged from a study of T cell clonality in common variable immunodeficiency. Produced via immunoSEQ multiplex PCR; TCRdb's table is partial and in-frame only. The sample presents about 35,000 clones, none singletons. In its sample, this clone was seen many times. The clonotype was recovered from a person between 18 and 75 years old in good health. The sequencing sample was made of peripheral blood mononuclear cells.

The CDR3 bases that were read are TGTGCCAGCTCACCCGAACCGAGTTCTAACAATGAG. Its protein product is CASSPEPSSNNE. The full CDR3 protein reads CASSPEPSSNNEQFF. The chain carries TRBV18 and TRBJ2-1; D gene uncertain. The read gets to within 3 residues of the CDR3 end, and the germline J gene fills in the rest. The CDR3 is made up of 15 amino acids. CDR1 and CDR2 from the germline V gene are KGHSH and LQKENI. Deletions cut 3 bases from V and 5 bases from J, with 14 bases between.